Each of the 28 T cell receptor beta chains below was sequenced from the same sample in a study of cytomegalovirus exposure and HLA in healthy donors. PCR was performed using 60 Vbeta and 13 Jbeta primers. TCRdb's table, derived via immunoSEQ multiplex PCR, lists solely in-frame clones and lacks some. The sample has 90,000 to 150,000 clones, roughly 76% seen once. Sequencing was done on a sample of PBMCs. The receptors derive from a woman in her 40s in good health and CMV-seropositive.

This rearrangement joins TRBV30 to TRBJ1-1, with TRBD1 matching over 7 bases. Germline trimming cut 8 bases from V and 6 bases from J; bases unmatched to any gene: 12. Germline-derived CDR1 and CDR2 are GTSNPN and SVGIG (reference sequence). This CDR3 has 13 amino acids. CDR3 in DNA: TGTGCCCATCAAAGCCCCAGGGGGTCTGAAGCTTTCTTT. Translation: CAHQSPRGSEAFF. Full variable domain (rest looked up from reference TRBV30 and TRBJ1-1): SQTIHQWPATLVQPVGSPLSLECTVEGTSNPNLYWYRQAAGRGLQLLFYSVGIGQISSEVPQNLSASRPQDRQFILSSKKLLLSDSGFYLCAHQSPRGSEAFFGQGTRLTVV.

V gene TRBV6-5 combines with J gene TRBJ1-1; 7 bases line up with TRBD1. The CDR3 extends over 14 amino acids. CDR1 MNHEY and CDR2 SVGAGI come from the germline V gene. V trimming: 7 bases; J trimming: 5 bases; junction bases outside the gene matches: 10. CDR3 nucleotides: TGTGCCAGCATCTTGTTCCAGGGGGGAACTGAAGCTTTCTTT. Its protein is CASILFQGGTEAFF.

The CDR3: CAISERLAGEKSTDTQYF. CDR3 DNA: TGTGCCATCAGTGAGAGGCTAGCGGGCGAGAAGAGCACAGATACGCAGTATTTT. This chain joins TRBV10-3 and TRBJ2-3; 8 bases are shared with TRBD2. This CDR3 contains 18 residues. Germline assignment: CDR1 ENHRY and CDR2 SYGVKD. V lost 2 bases, J lost 0 bases, and 10 bases stayed unmatched.

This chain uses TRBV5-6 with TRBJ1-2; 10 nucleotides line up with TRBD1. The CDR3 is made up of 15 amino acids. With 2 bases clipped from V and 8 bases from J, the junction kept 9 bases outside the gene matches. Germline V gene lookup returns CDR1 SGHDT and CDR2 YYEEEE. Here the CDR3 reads CASSFRDRGGGGYTF. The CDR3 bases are TGTGCCAGCAGCTTTCGGGACAGGGGCGGTGGGGGCTACACCTTC.

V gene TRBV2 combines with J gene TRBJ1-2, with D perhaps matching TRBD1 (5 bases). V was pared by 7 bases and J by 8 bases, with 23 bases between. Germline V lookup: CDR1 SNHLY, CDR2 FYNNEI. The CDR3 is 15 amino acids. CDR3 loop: CASTTFGGGIEGYTF. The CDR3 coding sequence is TGTGCCAGCACCACCTTCGGGGGAGGGATTGAGGGCTACACCTTC.

CDR3 in amino acids: CASSLELWQGVGYTF. CDR3 sequence (DNA): TGCGCCAGCAGCTTGGAATTGTGGCAGGGGGTGGGCTACACCTTC. The chain has TRBV5-1 and TRBJ1-2; 7 bases align to TRBD1. The CDR3 consists of 15 residues. Germline V CDR1 and CDR2: SGHRS, YFSETQ. V gave up 0 bases and J gave up 8 bases; unmatched junction bases: 10.

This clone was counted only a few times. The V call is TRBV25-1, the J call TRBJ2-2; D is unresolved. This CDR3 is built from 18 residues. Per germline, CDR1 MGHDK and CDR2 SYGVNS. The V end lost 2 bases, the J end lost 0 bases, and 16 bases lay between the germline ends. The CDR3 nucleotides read TGTGCCAGCAGTGAACCCCCCTCTTGGGCAGCGAACACCGGGGAGCTGTTTTTT. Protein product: CASSEPPSWAANTGELFF.

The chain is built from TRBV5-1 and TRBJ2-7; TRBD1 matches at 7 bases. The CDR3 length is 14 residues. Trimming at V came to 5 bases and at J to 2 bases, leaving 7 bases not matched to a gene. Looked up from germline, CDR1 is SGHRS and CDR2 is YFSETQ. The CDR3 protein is CASRRTGLTYEQYF. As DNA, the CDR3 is TGCGCCAGCAGGAGGACAGGACTCACCTACGAGCAGTACTTC.

The CDR3 nucleotides are TGTGCCAGCAGTTCTCCCACTAGCTCCTACGAGCAGTACTTC. Amino acids: CASSSPTSSYEQYF. V usage is TRBV6-5 and J usage is TRBJ2-7, with D perhaps matching TRBD2 (5 bases). CDR1 MNHEY and CDR2 SVGAGI come from the germline V gene. The CDR3 loop spans 14 amino acids. V was pared by 4 bases and J by 0 bases, with 10 bases between.

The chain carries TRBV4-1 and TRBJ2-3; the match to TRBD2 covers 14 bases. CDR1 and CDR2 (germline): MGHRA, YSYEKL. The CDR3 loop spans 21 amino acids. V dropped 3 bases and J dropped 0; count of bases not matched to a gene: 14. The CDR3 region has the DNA TGCGCCAGCAGCCACATCGGACTAGCGGGGGGCGGAAGACCGAGCACAGATACGCAGTATTTT. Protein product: CASSHIGLAGGGRPSTDTQYF.

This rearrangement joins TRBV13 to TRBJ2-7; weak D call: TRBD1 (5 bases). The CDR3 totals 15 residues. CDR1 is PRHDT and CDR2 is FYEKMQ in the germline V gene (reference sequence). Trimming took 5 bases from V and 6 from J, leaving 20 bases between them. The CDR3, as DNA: TGTGCCAGCAGCCAAAATAGTAGAGGCAGGGTCGAGCAGTACTTC. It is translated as CASSQNSRGRVEQYF.

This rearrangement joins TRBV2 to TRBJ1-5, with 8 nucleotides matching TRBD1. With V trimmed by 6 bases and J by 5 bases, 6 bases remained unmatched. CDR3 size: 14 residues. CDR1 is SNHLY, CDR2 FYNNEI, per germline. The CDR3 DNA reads TGTGCCAGCAGCCGAGCAGGGGGCTATCAGCCCCAGCATTTT. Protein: CASSRAGGYQPQHF.

CDR3: CASSKGTVINEKLFF. The CDR3 nucleotides read TGTGCCAGCAGCAAAGGGACAGTGATTAATGAAAAACTGTTTTTT. The rearrangement uses TRBV7-6 and TRBJ1-4; 7 bases align to TRBD1. The CDR3 loop spans 15 amino acids. The V gene's germline CDR1 is SGHVS and CDR2 FNYEAQ. V gave up 5 bases and J gave up 4 bases; unmatched junction bases: 7.

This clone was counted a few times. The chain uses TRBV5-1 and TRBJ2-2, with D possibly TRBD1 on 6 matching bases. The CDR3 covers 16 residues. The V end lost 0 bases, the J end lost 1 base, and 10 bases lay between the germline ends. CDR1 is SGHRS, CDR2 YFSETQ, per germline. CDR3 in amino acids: CASSLGDIRNTGELFF. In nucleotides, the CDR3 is TGCGCCAGCAGCTTGGGGGACATCCGGAACACCGGGGAGCTGTTTTTT.

DNA for the CDR3: TGCGCCAGCAGCAGAGGACTCACCTCTGGGGCCAACGTCCTGACTTTC. Protein product: CASSRGLTSGANVLTF. The chain links TRBV4-1 to TRBJ2-6, with a weak D call TRBD2 (5 bases). Germline V gives CDR1 MGHRA, CDR2 YSYEKL. The CDR3 covers 16 residues. Trimming took 5 bases from V and 0 from J, leaving 11 bases between them.

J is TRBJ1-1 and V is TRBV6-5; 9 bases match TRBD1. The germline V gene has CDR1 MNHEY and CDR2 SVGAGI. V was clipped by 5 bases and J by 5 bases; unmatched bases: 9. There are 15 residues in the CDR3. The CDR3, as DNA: TGTGCCAGCAGTAGAGGGGACAGGGTACAAACTGAAGCTTTCTTT. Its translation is CASSRGDRVQTEAFF.

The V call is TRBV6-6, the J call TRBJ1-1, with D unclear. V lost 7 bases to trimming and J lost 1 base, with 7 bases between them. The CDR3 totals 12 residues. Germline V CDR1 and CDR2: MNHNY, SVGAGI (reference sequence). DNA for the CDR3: TGTGCCAGCATCCAATCGAACACTGAAGCTTTCTTT. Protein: CASIQSNTEAFF.

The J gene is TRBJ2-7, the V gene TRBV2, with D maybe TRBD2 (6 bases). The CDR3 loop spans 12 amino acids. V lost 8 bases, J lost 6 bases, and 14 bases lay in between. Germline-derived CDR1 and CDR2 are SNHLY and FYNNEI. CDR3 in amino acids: CASFRLDREQYF. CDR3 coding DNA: TGTGCCAGCTTCCGACTAGATCGCGAGCAGTACTTC.

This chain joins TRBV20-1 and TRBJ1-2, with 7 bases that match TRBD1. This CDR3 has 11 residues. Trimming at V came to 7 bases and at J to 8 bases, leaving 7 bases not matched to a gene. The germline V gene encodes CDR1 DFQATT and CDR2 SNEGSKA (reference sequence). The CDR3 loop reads CSVNRGGGYTF. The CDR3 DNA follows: TGCAGTGTAAACAGGGGAGGCGGCTACACCTTC.

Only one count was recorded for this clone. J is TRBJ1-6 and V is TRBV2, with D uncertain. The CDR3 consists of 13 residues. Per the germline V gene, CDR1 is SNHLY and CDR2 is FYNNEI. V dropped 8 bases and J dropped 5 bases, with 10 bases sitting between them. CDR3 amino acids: CASGTSDNSPLHF. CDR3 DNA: TGTGCCAGCGGCACCTCAGATAATTCACCCCTCCACTTT.

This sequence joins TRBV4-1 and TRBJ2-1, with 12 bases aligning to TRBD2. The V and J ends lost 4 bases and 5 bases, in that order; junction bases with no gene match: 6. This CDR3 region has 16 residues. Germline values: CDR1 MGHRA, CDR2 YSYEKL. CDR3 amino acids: CASSRTGTSGHNEQFF. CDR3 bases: TGCGCCAGCAGCCGCACCGGGACTAGCGGGCACAATGAGCAGTTCTTC.

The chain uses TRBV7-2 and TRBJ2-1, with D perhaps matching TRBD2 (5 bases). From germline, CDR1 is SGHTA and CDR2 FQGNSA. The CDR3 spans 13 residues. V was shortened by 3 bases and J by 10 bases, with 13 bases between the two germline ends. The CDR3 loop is CASSFTAGGEQFF. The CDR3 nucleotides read TGTGCCAGCAGCTTCACCGCGGGTGGAGAGCAGTTCTTC.

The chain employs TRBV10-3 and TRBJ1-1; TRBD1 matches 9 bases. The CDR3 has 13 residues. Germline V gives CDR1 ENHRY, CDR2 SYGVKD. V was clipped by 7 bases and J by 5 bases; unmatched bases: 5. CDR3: CAINGQGSTEAFF. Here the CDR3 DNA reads TGTGCCATCAATGGACAGGGGAGTACTGAAGCTTTCTTT.

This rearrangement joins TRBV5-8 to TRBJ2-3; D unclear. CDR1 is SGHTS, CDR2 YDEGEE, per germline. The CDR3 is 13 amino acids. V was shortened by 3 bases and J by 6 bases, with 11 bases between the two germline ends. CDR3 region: CASSSVRYDTQYF. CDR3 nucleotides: TGTGCCAGCAGCTCCGTCCGCTACGATACGCAGTATTTT.

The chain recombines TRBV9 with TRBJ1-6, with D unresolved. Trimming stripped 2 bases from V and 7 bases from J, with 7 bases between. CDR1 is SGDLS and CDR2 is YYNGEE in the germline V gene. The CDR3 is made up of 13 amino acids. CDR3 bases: TGTGCCAGCAGCGTCGACTCAAATTCACCCCTCCACTTT. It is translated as CASSVDSNSPLHF.

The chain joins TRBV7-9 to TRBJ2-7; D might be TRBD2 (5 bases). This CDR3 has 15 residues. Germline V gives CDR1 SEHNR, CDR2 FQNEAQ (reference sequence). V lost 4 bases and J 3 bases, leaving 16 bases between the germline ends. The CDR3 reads CASSSEESPLYEQYF. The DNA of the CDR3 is TGTGCCAGCAGCTCGGAGGAGTCCCCCCTCTACGAGCAGTACTTC.

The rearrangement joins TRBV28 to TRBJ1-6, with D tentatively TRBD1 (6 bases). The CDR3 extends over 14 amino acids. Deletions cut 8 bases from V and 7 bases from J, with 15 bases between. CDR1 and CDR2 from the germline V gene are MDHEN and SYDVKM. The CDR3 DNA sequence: TGTGCCAGCGGTGACGCAGGGGTGAATTCACCCCTCCACTTT. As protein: CASGDAGVNSPLHF.

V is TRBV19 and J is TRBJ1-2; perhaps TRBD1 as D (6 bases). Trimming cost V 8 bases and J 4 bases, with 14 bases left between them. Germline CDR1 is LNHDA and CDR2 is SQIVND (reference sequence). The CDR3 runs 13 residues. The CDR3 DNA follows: TGTGCCAGTCGCGGGGGCGCTGGCTATGGCTACACCTTC. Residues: CASRGGAGYGYTF.